These 9 T cell receptor beta chains share one sample of origin, sequenced in a study of radiotherapy plus CTLA-4 blockade in lung cancer. This table comes from immunoSEQ multiplex PCR, and its TCRdb copy is limited to in-frame clones, with some not included. This table has 30,000 to 50,000 clones, approximately 75% appearing once. The sample in question was peripheral blood, obtained from a patient treated with radiotherapy plus ipilimumab. The receptors here all came from a human donor with non-small cell lung cancer that progressed on radiotherapy plus ipilimumab.

The rearrangement uses TRBV5-4 and TRBJ2-2, with TRBD1 identical over 7 bases. In germline, CDR1 is SGHNT, CDR2 YYREEE (reference sequence). The V and J ends lost 4 bases and 3 bases, in that order; junction bases with no gene match: 6. The CDR3 is 15 residues long. CDR3 amino acids: CASSAGTEYTGELFF. The DNA of the CDR3 is TGTGCCAGCAGCGCCGGGACAGAGTACACCGGGGAGCTGTTTTTT.

This rearrangement joins TRBV5-1 to TRBJ2-5; TRBD2 matches at 12 bases. After removal of 3 bases from V and 4 bases from J, the junction contained 7 bases not matched to a gene. The CDR3 is made up of 16 amino acids. Germline CDR1 is SGHRS and CDR2 is YFSETQ. This CDR3 reads CASSSSSGGARETQYF. DNA of the CDR3: TGCGCCAGCAGCTCCTCTAGCGGGGGGGCCCGAGAGACCCAGTACTTC.

The chain employs TRBV13 and TRBJ2-7, with D possibly being TRBD2 (5 bases). The V end lost 7 bases, the J end lost 1 base, and 11 bases lay between the germline ends. The length of the CDR3 is 13 residues. Germline lookup yields CDR1 PRHDT and CDR2 FYEKMQ (reference sequence). The CDR3 region is CASTSGSSYEQYF. The CDR3 DNA reads as TGTGCCAGCACCTCGGGGAGTTCCTACGAGCAGTACTTC.

Only a few counts were recorded for this clone. The chain employs TRBV7-9 and TRBJ2-1, with D uncertain. CDR3 length: 14 residues. Germline values: CDR1 SEHNR, CDR2 FQNEAQ (reference sequence). The V end was cut by 0 bases, the J end by 8 bases, with 11 bases between. The chain's CDR3 is CASSLASSSDEQFF. In DNA form, the CDR3 reads TGTGCCAGCAGCTTAGCTTCCTCATCGGATGAGCAGTTCTTC.

CDR3 residues: CASSLNRQNYGYTF. The CDR3 region has the DNA TGTGCCAGCAGCTTGAACAGGCAGAACTATGGCTACACCTTC. The chain couples TRBV5-6 to TRBJ1-2; D possibly corresponds to TRBD1 (5 bases). The CDR3 is 14 amino acids. The germline V gene has CDR1 SGHDT and CDR2 YYEEEE. The V end was cut by 1 base, the J end by 2 bases, with 9 bases between.

The rearrangement links TRBV29-1 to TRBJ2-7; TRBD1 might be the D (6 bases). CDR1 and CDR2 (germline): SQVTM, ANQGSEA. There are 12 residues in the CDR3. Trimming left V 5 bases short and J 4 bases short, with 12 bases between. The CDR3 bases are TGCAGCGTTCGAGAGGGGGTGTACGAGCAGTACTTC. Its translation is CSVREGVYEQYF.

J is TRBJ2-7 and V is TRBV11-2; possible D gene TRBD2, 6 bases. V was cut by 1 base and J by 0 bases, with 10 bases left in between. The CDR3 is 15 amino acids. Germline values: CDR1 SGHAT, CDR2 FQNNGV. The CDR3 here is CASSLGGGSSYEQYF. Here the CDR3 DNA reads TGTGCCAGCAGCTTAGGAGGAGGGAGCTCCTACGAGCAGTACTTC.

Comments on this clone: Distinct nucleotide sequences in the sample also encode this CDR3. The chain links TRBV27 to TRBJ1-2; D is unclear. V lost 4 bases, J lost 4 bases, and 16 bases lay in between. The CDR3 is made up of 15 amino acids. Germline V gene lookup returns CDR1 MNHEY and CDR2 SMNVEV (reference sequence). CDR3 sequence reads: CASSSPSQAGYGYTF. The DNA of the CDR3 is TGTGCCAGCAGTTCTCCGTCGCAGGCCGGCTATGGCTACACCTTC.

This chain links TRBV27 with TRBJ1-2; 7 positions agree with TRBD1. Trimming removed 6 bases from V and 4 bases from J; junction bases left unmatched: 14. The V gene's germline CDR1 is MNHEY and CDR2 SMNVEV (reference sequence). This CDR3 comprises 16 residues. CDR3 sequence: CASRTTTGSGVYGYTF. CDR3 DNA sequence: TGTGCCAGCAGAACTACGACAGGGTCTGGAGTCTATGGCTACACCTTC.